The rows below give T cell receptor beta chains drawn from one sample of a study of TIL therapy for anti-PD-1-resistant metastatic lung cancer. Data came from immunoSEQ multiplex PCR; TCRdb stores just in-frame clones and leaves some out. The sample contains around 9,000 clones, roughly 80% of which appear only once. The sample was tumor tissue, taken at baseline. These receptors were collected from a person between 25 and 79 years old with non-small cell lung cancer. CDR3s include the opening cysteine and the closing phenylalanine or tryptophan. The order of the fields is J gene, clone size, D gene, V gene, CDR3 DNA, CDR3 protein. D genes are given only for firm matches. Only some rows state a clone size, as once, few, many or a class for expanded clones.

TRBJ2-2 . . TRBV11-3 TGTGCCAGCAGCTCCCGGGTGGCGGCCGGGGAGCTGTTTTTT CASSSRVAAGELFF
TRBJ2-2 . TRBD1 TRBV18 TGTGCCAGCTCACCACCGGACAGGGGACGGATCGGGGAGCTGTTTTTT CASSPPDRGRIGELFF
TRBJ1-1 . . TRBV27 TGTGCCAGCAGGAGAGGATTGGCTGGCACTGAAGCTTTCTTT CASRRGLAGTEAFF
TRBJ2-7 . . TRBV2 TGTGCCAGCAGTGAATTTGTGTCCTACGAGCAGTACTTC CASSEFVSYEQYF
TRBJ2-3 . TRBD1 TRBV12-5 TGTGCTAGTGACGATGGAACCGGGACAGCTCGCACAGATACGCAGTATTTT CASDDGTGTARTDTQYF
TRBJ1-6 . . TRBV30 TGTGCCTTTACGGGGGAATATAATTCACCCCTCCACTTT CAFTGEYNSPLHF
TRBJ1-5 . . TRBV6-1 TGTGCCAGCAGTGATCAGGCTTTGCCCCAGCATTTT CASSDQALPQHF
TRBJ1-3 . . TRBV27 TGTGCCAGTTTCGGCCAAGCGAGAAACACCATATATTTT CASFGQARNTIYF
TRBJ2-1 . TRBD1 TRBV28 TGTGCCAGCAGCCGGGACAGCCCGTTCTTC CASSRDSPFF
TRBJ2-1 . . TRBV7-2 TGTGCCAGCAGCATAGGGACTTACAATGAGCAGTTCTTC CASSIGTYNEQFF
TRBJ1-4 few . TRBV18 TGTGCCAGCTCCGCAGGACTTTCAACTAATGAAAAACTGTTTTTT CASSAGLSTNEKLFF
TRBJ1-6 . TRBD1 TRBV6-1 TGTGCCAGCAGTAAGACAGGGGAGGAGTCACCCCTCCACTTT CASSKTGEESPLHF
TRBJ1-2 . . TRBV5-8 TGTGCCAGCAGCTTGGTGACAGACAACTATGGCTACACCTTC CASSLVTDNYGYTF
TRBJ1-5 . TRBD1 TRBV28 TGTGCCAGCACCAGCACAGGGGTCGGCAATCAGCCCCAGCATTTT CASTSTGVGNQPQHF
TRBJ2-5 . TRBD1 TRBV5-4 TGTGCCAGCAGCTTGCCCCTAGGACAGGCCTCCCAAGAGACCCAGTACTTC CASSLPLGQASQETQYF
TRBJ2-3 . TRBD1 TRBV7-2 TGTGCCAGCAGCTTAGAACAGGGGAATACGCAGTATTTT CASSLEQGNTQYF
TRBJ1-6 . . TRBV4-1 TGCGCCAGCAGCCAAGATCCGTCAGGTGATAATTCACCCCTCCACTTT CASSQDPSGDNSPLHF
TRBJ2-2 . TRBD2 TRBV27 TGTGCCAGCAGCCCCCGGGACTACCTATCGAACACCGGGGAGCTGTTTTTT CASSPRDYLSNTGELFF
TRBJ1-2 . . TRBV15 TGTGCCACCAGCAGAGATCGGGGGCCGCTACTTAACTATGGCTACACCTTC CATSRDRGPLLNYGYTF
TRBJ2-7 . . TRBV7-2 TGTGCCAGCAGCTCCCAGGGAGTTGGAGAGCAGTACTTC CASSSQGVGEQYF
TRBJ2-5 . . TRBV7-2 TGTGCCAGCAGCTTAATACGACTCGGGGGACAAGAGACCCAGTACTTC CASSLIRLGGQETQYF
TRBJ1-1 . . TRBV5-6 TGTGCCAGCAGCTCCGAAAGACGTAACGTAGCTTTCTTT CASSSERRNVAFF
TRBJ2-5 . . TRBV9 TGTGCCAGCAGCCGAGGGGAGACCCAGTACTTC CASSRGETQYF